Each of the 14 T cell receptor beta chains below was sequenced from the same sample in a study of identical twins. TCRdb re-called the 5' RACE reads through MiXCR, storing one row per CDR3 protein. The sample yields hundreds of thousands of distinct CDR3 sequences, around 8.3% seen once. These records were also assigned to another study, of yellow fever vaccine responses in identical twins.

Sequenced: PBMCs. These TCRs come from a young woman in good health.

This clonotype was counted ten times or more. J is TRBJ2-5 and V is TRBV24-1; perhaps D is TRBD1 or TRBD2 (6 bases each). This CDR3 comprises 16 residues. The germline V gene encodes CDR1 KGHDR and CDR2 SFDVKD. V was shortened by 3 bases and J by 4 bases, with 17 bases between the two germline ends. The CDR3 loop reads CATSDGKTEGGETQYF. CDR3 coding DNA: TGTGCCACCAGTGATGGGAAGACAGAGGGGGGAGAGACCCAGTACTTC.

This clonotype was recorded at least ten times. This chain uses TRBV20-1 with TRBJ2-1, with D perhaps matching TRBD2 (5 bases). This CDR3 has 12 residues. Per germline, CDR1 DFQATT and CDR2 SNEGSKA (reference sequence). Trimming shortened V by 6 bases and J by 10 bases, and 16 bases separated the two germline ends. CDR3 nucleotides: TGCAGTGCGGCGAGCAGTACGGGGGAGCAGTTCTTC. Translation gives CSAASSTGEQFF.

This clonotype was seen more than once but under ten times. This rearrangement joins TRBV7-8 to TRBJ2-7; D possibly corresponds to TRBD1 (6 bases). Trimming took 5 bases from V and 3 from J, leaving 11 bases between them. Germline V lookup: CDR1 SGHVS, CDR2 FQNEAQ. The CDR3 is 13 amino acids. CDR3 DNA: TGTGCCAGCAGCGTGGGACAAAGCTACGAGCAGTACTTC. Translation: CASSVGQSYEQYF.

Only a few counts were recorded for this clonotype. CDR3 sequence reads: CASSSTAGYTF. In DNA, the CDR3 is TGTGCCAGCAGCTCGACGGCTGGCTACACCTTC. V is TRBV5-5 and J is TRBJ1-2; no clear D gene. Trimming stripped 3 bases from V and 7 bases from J, with 7 bases between. The V gene's germline CDR1 is SGHKS and CDR2 YYEKEE (reference sequence). CDR3 size: 11 residues.

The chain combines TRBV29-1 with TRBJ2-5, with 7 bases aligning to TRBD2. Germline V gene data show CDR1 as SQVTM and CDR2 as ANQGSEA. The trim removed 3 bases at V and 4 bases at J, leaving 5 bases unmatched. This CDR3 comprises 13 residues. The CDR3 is CSVEGREGETQYF. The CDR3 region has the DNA TGCAGCGTTGAGGGCAGGGAGGGAGAGACCCAGTACTTC.

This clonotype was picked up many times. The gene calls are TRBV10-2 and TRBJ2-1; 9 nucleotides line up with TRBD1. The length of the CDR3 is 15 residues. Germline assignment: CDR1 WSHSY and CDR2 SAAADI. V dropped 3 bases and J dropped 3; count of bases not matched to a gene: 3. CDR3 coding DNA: TGCGCCAGCAGTGAACAGGGGGCTAACTACAATGAGCAGTTCTTC. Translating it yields CASSEQGANYNEQFF.

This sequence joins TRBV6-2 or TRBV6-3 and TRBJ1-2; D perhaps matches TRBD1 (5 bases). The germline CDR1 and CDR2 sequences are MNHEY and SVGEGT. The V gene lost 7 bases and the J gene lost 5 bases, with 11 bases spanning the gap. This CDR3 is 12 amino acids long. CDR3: CASKTGGYGYTF. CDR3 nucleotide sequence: TGTGCCAGCAAGACGGGGGGATATGGCTACACCTTC.

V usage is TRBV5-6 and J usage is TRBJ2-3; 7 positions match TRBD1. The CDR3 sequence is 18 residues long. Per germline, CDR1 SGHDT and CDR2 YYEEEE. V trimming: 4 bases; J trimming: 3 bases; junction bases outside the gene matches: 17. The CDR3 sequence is CASSPTYSRGIRTDTQYF. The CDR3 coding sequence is TGTGCCAGCAGCCCGACCTACTCCAGGGGGATTAGGACAGATACGCAGTATTTT.

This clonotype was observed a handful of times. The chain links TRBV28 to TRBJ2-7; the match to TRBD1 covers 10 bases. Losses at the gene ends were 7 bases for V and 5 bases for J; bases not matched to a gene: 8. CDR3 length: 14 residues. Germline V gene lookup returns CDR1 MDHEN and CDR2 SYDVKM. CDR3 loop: CASTPGQGFHEQYF. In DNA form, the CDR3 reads TGTGCCAGCACCCCGGGACAGGGGTTTCACGAGCAGTACTTC.

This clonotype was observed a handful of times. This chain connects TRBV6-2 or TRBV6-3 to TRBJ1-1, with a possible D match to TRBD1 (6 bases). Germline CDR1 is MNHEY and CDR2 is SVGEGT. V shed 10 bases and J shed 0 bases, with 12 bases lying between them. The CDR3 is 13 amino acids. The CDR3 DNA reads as TGTGCCACCAGGCAGGGGATGAACACTGAAGCTTTCTTT. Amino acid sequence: CATRQGMNTEAFF.

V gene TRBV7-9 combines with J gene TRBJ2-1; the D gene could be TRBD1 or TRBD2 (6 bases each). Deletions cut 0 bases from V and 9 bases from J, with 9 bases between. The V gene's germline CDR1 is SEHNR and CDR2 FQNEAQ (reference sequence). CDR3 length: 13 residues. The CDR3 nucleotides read TGTGCCAGCAGCTTAGCGGGGGGCTCTGAGCAGTTCTTC. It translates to CASSLAGGSEQFF.

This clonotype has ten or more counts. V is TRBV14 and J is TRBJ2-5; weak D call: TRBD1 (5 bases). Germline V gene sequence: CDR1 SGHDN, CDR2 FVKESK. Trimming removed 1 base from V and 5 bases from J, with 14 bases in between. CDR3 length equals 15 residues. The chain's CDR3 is CASSQGFFKGETQYF. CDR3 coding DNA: TGTGCCAGCAGCCAAGGTTTTTTTAAGGGGGAGACCCAGTACTTC.

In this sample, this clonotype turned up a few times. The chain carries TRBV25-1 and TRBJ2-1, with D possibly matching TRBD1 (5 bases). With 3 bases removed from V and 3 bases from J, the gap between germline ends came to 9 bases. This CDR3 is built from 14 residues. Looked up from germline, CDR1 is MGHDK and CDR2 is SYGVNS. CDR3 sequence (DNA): TGTGCCAGCAGTGAGCAGGGCCTCTACAATGAGCAGTTCTTC. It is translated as CASSEQGLYNEQFF. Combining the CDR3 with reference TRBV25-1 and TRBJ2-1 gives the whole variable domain EADIYQTPRYLVIGTGKKITLECSQTMGHDKMYWYQQDPGMELHLIHYSYGVNSTEKGDLSSESTVSRIRTEHFPLTLESARPSHTSQYLCASSEQGLYNEQFFGPGTRLTVL.

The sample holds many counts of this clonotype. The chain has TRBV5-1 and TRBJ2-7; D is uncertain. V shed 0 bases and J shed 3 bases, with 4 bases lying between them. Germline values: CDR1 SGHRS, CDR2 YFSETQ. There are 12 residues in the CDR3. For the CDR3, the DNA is TGCGCCAGCAGCTTGGACGGCTACGAGCAGTACTTC. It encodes CASSLDGYEQYF.